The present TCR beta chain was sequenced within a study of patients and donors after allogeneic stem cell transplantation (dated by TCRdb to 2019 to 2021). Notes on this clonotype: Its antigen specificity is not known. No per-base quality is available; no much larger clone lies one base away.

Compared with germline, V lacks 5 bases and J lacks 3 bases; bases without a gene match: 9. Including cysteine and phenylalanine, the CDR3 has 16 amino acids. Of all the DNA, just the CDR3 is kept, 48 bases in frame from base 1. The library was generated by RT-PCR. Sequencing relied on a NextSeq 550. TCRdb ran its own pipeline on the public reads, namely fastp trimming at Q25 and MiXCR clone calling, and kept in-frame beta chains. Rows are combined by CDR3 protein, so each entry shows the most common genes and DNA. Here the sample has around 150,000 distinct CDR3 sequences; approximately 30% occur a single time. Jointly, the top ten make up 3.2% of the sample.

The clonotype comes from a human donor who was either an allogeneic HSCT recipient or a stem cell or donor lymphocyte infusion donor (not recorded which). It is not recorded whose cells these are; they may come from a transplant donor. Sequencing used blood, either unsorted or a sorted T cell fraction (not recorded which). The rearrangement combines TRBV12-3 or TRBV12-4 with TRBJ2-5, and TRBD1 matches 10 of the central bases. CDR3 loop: CASSGSRDRGKETQYF. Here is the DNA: TGTGCCAGCAGTGGGAGCCGGGACAGGGGTAAAGAGACCCAGTACTTC.